The 15 T cell receptor beta chains in this list originate from one sample, sequenced in a study of shared clonotypes between healthy human individuals. The table came from immunoSEQ multiplex PCR; TCRdb's copy has only in-frame clones and leaves some out. In the table there are roughly 500,000 clones, more than 95% of which are singletons. The sequenced sample consisted of naive CD4+ T cells sorted from blood. Described subset: CD45RA+ positively selected. These receptor sequences come from a woman aged 25-40 years in good health.

Concerning this clone: The same CDR3 arises from other DNA sequences in this sample as well. The chain links TRBV5-1 to TRBJ2-1; 8 nucleotides match TRBD2. V was pared by 0 bases and J by 7 bases, with 6 bases of the junction left unmatched. Germline-derived CDR1 and CDR2 are SGHRS and YFSETQ. This CDR3 comprises 15 residues. CDR3 nucleotide sequence: TGCGCCAGCAGCTTGGCCTTGGCGGGAGGTAATGAGCAGTTCTTC. This gives the protein CASSLALAGGNEQFF.

Notes on this clone: In the same sample, other DNA sequences code for this CDR3. The chain has TRBV18 and TRBJ2-5; D call uncertain. Trimming shortened V by 6 bases and J by 5 bases, and 7 bases separated the two germline ends. The CDR3 contains 11 residues. Germline CDR1 and CDR2: KGHSH and LQKENI. The CDR3 sequence is CASSPAETQYF. The DNA for the CDR3 is TGTGCCAGCTCCCCCGCGGAGACCCAGTACTTC.

The genes are TRBV7-9 and TRBJ2-7, with D tentatively TRBD2 (5 bases). Germline CDR1 SEHNR, CDR2 FQNEAQ (reference sequence). This CDR3 is built from 15 residues. The germline V and J ends were trimmed by 2 bases and 0 bases, with 11 bases remaining between them. The chain's CDR3 is CASSLLGGFSYEQYF. As DNA, the CDR3 is TGTGCCAGCAGCTTACTGGGCGGGTTCTCCTACGAGCAGTACTTC. The entire variable domain, with the rest obtained from reference TRBV7-9 and TRBJ2-7, is as follows: DTGVSQNPRHKITKRGQNVTFRCDPISEHNRLYWYRQTLGQGPEFLTYFQNEAQLEKSRLLSDRFSAERPKGSFSTLEIQRTEQGDSAMYLCASSLLGGFSYEQYFGPGTRLTVT.

This sequence joins TRBV27 and TRBJ2-7; D may be TRBD1 (6 bases). V shed 4 bases and J shed 2 bases, with 12 bases lying between them. The CDR3 is made up of 14 amino acids. The germline V gene encodes CDR1 MNHEY and CDR2 SMNVEV (reference sequence). Here the CDR3 DNA reads TGTGCCAGCAGTTCCCGACAGGACCCCTACGAGCAGTACTTC. Translating it yields CASSSRQDPYEQYF.

This chain joins TRBV7-2 and TRBJ2-7; 7 bases align to TRBD1. With 5 bases clipped from V and 2 bases from J, the junction kept 3 bases outside the gene matches. The CDR3 sequence is 13 residues long. Germline loops: CDR1 SGHTA, CDR2 FQGNSA. CDR3 DNA sequence: TGTGCCAGCAGCCCAACAGGGGCCTACGAGCAGTACTTC. Protein product: CASSPTGAYEQYF.

This chain links TRBV4-1 with TRBJ1-5; 7 bases fit TRBD1. CDR3 length equals 16 residues. The germline V gene encodes CDR1 MGHRA and CDR2 YSYEKL. Trimming took 2 bases from V and 3 from J; bases not matched to a gene: 7. The CDR3 nucleotides read TGCGCCAGCAGCCAAATACAGGGGCAGAACAATCAGCCCCAGCATTTT. This encodes CASSQIQGQNNQPQHF.

The V call is TRBV7-6, the J call TRBJ2-5; D is ambiguous. V lost 3 bases and J lost 1, with 9 bases in between. This CDR3 comprises 14 residues. CDR1 and CDR2 from the germline V gene are SGHVS and FNYEAQ. CDR3 bases: TGTGCCAGCAGCTTTTTTACCTCCCAAGAGACCCAGTACTTC. Translating gives CASSFFTSQETQYF.

The chain carries TRBV2 and TRBJ1-3; tentative D call: TRBD1 (5 bases). V dropped 1 base and J dropped 1 base, with 14 bases sitting between them. CDR3 size: 17 residues. From germline, CDR1 is SNHLY and CDR2 FYNNEI. The CDR3 sequence: CASSEGQGPKSGNTIYF. CDR3 sequence (DNA): TGTGCCAGCAGTGAAGGGCAGGGCCCGAAGTCTGGAAACACCATATATTTT.

This chain links TRBV27 with TRBJ2-7, with D possibly matching TRBD1 (6 bases). The CDR3 loop spans 13 amino acids. V lost 6 bases, J lost 3 bases, and 12 bases lay in between. Germline loops: CDR1 MNHEY, CDR2 SMNVEV (reference sequence). The CDR3 coding sequence is TGTGCCAGCAGCCGGAAACAGGGCTACGAGCAGTACTTC. It is translated as CASSRKQGYEQYF.

This clone has a single count. The gene calls are TRBV28 and TRBJ1-1, with D possibly matching TRBD1 (5 bases). Per germline, CDR1 MDHEN and CDR2 SYDVKM. The CDR3 covers 14 residues. Trimming stripped 5 bases from V and 1 base from J, with 11 bases between. The CDR3 reads CASSTVRGNTEAFF. The CDR3 nucleotides read TGTGCCAGCAGTACAGTGAGGGGGAACACTGAAGCTTTCTTT.

The chain is built from TRBV5-1 and TRBJ2-3; no firm D call. The CDR3 has 15 residues. Germline V gives CDR1 SGHRS, CDR2 YFSETQ. Trimming left V 0 bases short and J 5 bases short, with 13 bases between. The CDR3 DNA reads TGCGCCAGCAGCTTGGCCGTCTATCCTCAAGATACGCAGTATTTT. The encoded protein is CASSLAVYPQDTQYF.

The chain employs TRBV9 and TRBJ2-3; D gene ambiguous. Germline V CDR1 and CDR2: SGDLS, YYNGEE. The CDR3 has 14 residues. V lost 4 bases and J lost 6, with 15 bases in between. The DNA of the CDR3 is TGTGCCAGCAGCACAGCCGGTACCACTGATACGCAGTATTTT. Translating it yields CASSTAGTTDTQYF.

This clone was counted once. The J gene is TRBJ1-2, the V gene TRBV4-1; tentatively, D is TRBD1 (6 bases). Germline V gene data show CDR1 as MGHRA and CDR2 as YSYEKL. The CDR3 sequence is 15 residues long. V lost 3 bases to trimming and J lost 8 bases, with 19 bases between them. CDR3: CASSHPVQQGRGYTF. CDR3 bases: TGCGCCAGCAGCCACCCAGTCCAACAGGGTAGGGGCTACACCTTC.

The chain joins TRBV10-3 to TRBJ2-7; D not resolved. The germline V gene encodes CDR1 ENHRY and CDR2 SYGVKD. Trimming stripped 10 bases from V and 6 bases from J, with 16 bases between. This CDR3 spans 12 amino acids. The CDR3 loop is CASSPEVLEQYF. The CDR3 nucleotides read TGTGCCAGCAGCCCCGAGGTACTCGAGCAGTACTTC.

CDR3 residues: CAALGAPSSGNTIYF. The CDR3 bases are TGTGCCGCCTTAGGGGCTCCAAGCTCTGGAAACACCATATATTTT. This chain connects TRBV2 to TRBJ1-3; possible D gene TRBD1, 5 bases. Germline assignment: CDR1 SNHLY and CDR2 FYNNEI. Trimming shortened V by 11 bases and J by 0 bases, and 17 bases separated the two germline ends. The CDR3 loop spans 15 amino acids.